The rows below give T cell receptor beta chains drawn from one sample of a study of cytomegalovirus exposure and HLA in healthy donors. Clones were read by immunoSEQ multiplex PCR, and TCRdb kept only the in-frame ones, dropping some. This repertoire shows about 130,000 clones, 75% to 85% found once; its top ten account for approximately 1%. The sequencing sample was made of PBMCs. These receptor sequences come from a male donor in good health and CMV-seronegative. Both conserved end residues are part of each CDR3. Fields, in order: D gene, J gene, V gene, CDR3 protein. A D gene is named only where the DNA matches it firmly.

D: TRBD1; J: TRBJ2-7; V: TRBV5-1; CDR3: CASSPTPGTGGLEQYF
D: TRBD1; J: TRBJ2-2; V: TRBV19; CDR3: CASSFSGTGGTGELFF
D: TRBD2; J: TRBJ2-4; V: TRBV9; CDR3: CASSVEGGTEKNIQYF
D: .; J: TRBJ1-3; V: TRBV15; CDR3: CATSRERGGDRNTIYF
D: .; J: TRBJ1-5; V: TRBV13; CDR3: CASSLDSRPDRSNSNQPQHF
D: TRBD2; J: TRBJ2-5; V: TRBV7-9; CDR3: CASSFAGEETQYF
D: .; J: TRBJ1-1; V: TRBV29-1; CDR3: CSVVPGGGAEAFF
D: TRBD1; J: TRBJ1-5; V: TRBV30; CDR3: CAWETGGDQPQHF
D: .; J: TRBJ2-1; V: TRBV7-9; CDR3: CASSLGEQFF
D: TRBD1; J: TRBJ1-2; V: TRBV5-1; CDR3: CASSGGTANYGYTF
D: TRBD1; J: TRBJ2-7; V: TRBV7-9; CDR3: CASSPGTEGPHTYEQYF
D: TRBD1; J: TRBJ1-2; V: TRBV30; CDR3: CARRDRENYGYTF
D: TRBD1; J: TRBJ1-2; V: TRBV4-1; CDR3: CASSHLPGQGYGYTF
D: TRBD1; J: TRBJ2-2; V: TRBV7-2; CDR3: CASSWGTGGIGELFF
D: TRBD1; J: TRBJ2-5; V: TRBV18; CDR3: CASSPILQGQGKQETQYF
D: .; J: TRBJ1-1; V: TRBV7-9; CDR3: CASSPQGRWTEAFF
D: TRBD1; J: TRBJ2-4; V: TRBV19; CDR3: CASSSPQGRLAKNIQYF
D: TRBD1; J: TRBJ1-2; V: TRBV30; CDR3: CAWSVQGTVNYGYTF
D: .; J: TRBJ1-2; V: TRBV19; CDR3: CASSTRNYGYTF
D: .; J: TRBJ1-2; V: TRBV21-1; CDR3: CAGTQADYGYTF
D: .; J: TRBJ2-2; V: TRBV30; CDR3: CAWKFTSWDTGELFF
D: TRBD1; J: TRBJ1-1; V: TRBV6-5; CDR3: CASTKDRGQSEAFF
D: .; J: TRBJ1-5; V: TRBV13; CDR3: CASSRGLSNQPQHF
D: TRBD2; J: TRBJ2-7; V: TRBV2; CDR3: CASNGGGVGEQYF
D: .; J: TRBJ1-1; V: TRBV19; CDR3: CASSITAEGTEAFF
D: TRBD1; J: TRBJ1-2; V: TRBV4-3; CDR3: CASSPATGTGLLYTF
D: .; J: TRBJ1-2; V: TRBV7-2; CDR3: CASSTRLGAGDRYTF
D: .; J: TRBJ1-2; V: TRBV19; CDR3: CASSIEAAMLLGYTF
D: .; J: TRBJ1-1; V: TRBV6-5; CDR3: CASRRSGGPEAFF
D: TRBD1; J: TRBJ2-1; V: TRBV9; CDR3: CASSKSGGGGYNEQFF
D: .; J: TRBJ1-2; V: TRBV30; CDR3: CAWSGNTGGGYTF